These 17 T cell receptor beta chains came from one sample sequenced in a study of T cell changes during pregnancy in multiple sclerosis. The table came from immunoSEQ multiplex PCR; TCRdb's copy has only in-frame clones and leaves some out. The repertoire holds under 50,000 clones, with approximately 95% as singletons. The sequences come from CD8+ T cells from peripheral blood mononuclear cells, collected in the first trimester of pregnancy. The receptors were gathered from a female donor with multiple sclerosis, enrolled in a pregnancy study.

The V call is TRBV5-4, the J call TRBJ2-7; weak D call: TRBD1 (7 bases). Trimming left V 2 bases short and J 5 bases short, with 17 bases between. CDR1 SGHNT and CDR2 YYREEE come from the germline V gene (reference sequence). The CDR3 runs to 15 residues. CDR3 region: CASSFGVRGVNEQYF. CDR3 in DNA: TGTGCCAGCAGCTTTGGTGTCAGGGGGGTCAACGAGCAGTACTTC.

The chain employs TRBV7-9 and TRBJ2-3; TRBD2 is a possible D gene (5 bases). The germline V gene encodes CDR1 SEHNR and CDR2 FQNEAQ (reference sequence). V was shortened by 1 base and J by 1 base, with 6 bases between the two germline ends. This CDR3 is 14 amino acids long. CDR3 sequence reads: CASSLVGGTDTQYF. The CDR3 nucleotides read TGTGCCAGCAGCTTAGTCGGGGGCACAGATACGCAGTATTTT.

The rearrangement joins TRBV27 to TRBJ1-5, with 8 nucleotides matching TRBD1. Trimming at V came to 6 bases and at J to 1 base, leaving 2 bases not matched to a gene. The CDR3 covers 14 residues. CDR1 and CDR2 (germline): MNHEY, SMNVEV (reference sequence). This chain's CDR3 is CASRRQGSNQPQHF. The DNA for the CDR3 is TGTGCCAGCAGACGACAGGGGAGCAATCAGCCCCAGCATTTT.

This chain connects TRBV7-2 to TRBJ1-1; unclear D gene. Germline V gives CDR1 SGHTA, CDR2 FQGNSA. V lost 2 bases to trimming and J lost 7 bases, with 11 bases between them. The CDR3 spans 13 residues. CDR3 DNA sequence: TGTGCCAGCAGCTTATACCGGGAGCTTGAAGCTTTCTTT. Residues: CASSLYRELEAFF. Full variable domain (missing parts from reference TRBV7-2 and TRBJ1-1): GAGVSQSPSNKVTEKGKDVELRCDPISGHTALYWYRQSLGQGLEFLIYFQGNSAPDKSGLPSDRFSAERTGGSVSTLTIQRTQQEDSAVYLCASSLYRELEAFFGQGTRLTVV.

The rearrangement uses TRBV5-1 and TRBJ2-1; no clear D gene. This CDR3 has 14 amino acids. Deletions cut 7 bases from V and 0 bases from J, with 11 bases between. Per germline, CDR1 SGHRS and CDR2 YFSETQ. Written as DNA, the CDR3 is TGCGCCAGCCGAATGGCTAGCTCCTACAATGAGCAGTTCTTC. This sequence encodes CASRMASSYNEQFF.

The rearrangement joins TRBV11-3 to TRBJ2-1; the D is unclear. The CDR3 contains 13 residues. From germline, CDR1 is SGHNT and CDR2 YENEEA. Trimming took 3 bases from V and 8 from J, leaving 11 bases between them. CDR3 in DNA: TGTGCCAGCAGCTTGGCCGACGCGGATGAGCAGTTCTTC. Encoded protein: CASSLADADEQFF.

V usage is TRBV19 and J usage is TRBJ1-2; TRBD1 matches at 7 bases. This CDR3 has 12 amino acids. J lost 7 bases, V lost 6 bases, and 5 bases had no gene match. Germline-derived CDR1 and CDR2 are LNHDA and SQIVND (reference sequence). The CDR3 DNA sequence: TGTGCCAGTAGCGCTACAGGGGTTGGCTACACCTTC. This codes for CASSATGVGYTF.

This clone was counted once. V usage is TRBV4-1 and J usage is TRBJ2-7, with 7 bases fitting TRBD1. The CDR3 loop spans 16 amino acids. Trimming at V came to 1 base and at J to 1 base, leaving 7 bases not matched to a gene. Germline V lookup: CDR1 MGHRA, CDR2 YSYEKL. The CDR3 DNA sequence: TGCGCCAGCAGCCAAGGCCCTAAGACAGGGTCCTACGAGCAGTACTTC. It is translated as CASSQGPKTGSYEQYF.

The rearrangement links TRBV19 to TRBJ2-7; D gene unclear. Trimming took off 2 bases at V and 2 bases at J, with 13 bases between the two ends. The CDR3 consists of 15 residues. CDR1 is LNHDA and CDR2 is SQIVND in the germline V gene (reference sequence). The CDR3 region has the DNA TGTGCCAGTAGTATATCCCCACAGAACACCTACGAGCAGTACTTC. The encoded protein is CASSISPQNTYEQYF. Drawing the rest from reference TRBV19 and TRBJ2-7, the complete variable domain is DGGITQSPKYLFRKEGQNVTLSCEQNLNHDAMYWYRQDPGQGLRLIYYSQIVNDFQKGDIAEGYSVSREKKESFPLTVTSAQKNPTAFYLCASSISPQNTYEQYFGPGTRLTVT.

This clone occurred once. The CDR3 DNA reads as TGTGCCAGCAGTCCGACAGGTGGAAAGGATAAAGGGACCCAGTACTTC. It encodes CASSPTGGKDKGTQYF. The chain carries TRBV7-9 and TRBJ2-5, with D tentatively TRBD1 (6 bases). Deletions cut 6 bases from V and 7 bases from J, with 24 bases between. This CDR3 is built from 16 residues. The V gene's germline CDR1 is SEHNR and CDR2 FQNEAQ (reference sequence).

Worth noting for this clone: The sample carries other DNA sequences with the same CDR3. V is TRBV19 and J is TRBJ2-7; 9 positions match TRBD2. The germline gives CDR1 LNHDA, CDR2 SQIVND (reference sequence). J was trimmed by 0 bases and V by 3 bases; bases with no gene match: 0. This CDR3 is built from 14 residues. Here the CDR3 DNA reads TGTGCCAGTAGTATTAGCGGGAGCTCCTACGAGCAGTACTTC. Translation gives CASSISGSSYEQYF.

The gene calls are TRBV14 and TRBJ2-7; tentatively, D is TRBD2 (5 bases). CDR1 and CDR2 (germline): SGHDN, FVKESK. The CDR3 runs 13 residues. Trimming took 6 bases from V and 5 from J, leaving 14 bases between them. Here the CDR3 reads CASSYAGVHEQYF. For the CDR3, the DNA is TGTGCCAGCAGTTACGCCGGGGTCCACGAGCAGTACTTC.

This clone occurred once. V gene TRBV19 combines with J gene TRBJ2-7; a possible D gene is TRBD2 (5 bases). From germline, CDR1 is LNHDA and CDR2 SQIVND (reference sequence). The CDR3 is 13 residues long. Trimming took 5 bases from V and 3 from J, leaving 11 bases between them. CDR3 DNA sequence: TGTGCCAGTAGTTGGGAGACAAACTACGAGCAGTACTTC. Translating it yields CASSWETNYEQYF.

The V call is TRBV25-1, the J call TRBJ2-1; 8 positions agree with TRBD1. CDR1 is MGHDK, CDR2 SYGVNS, per germline. The CDR3 spans 16 residues. V dropped 1 base and J dropped 4; count of bases not matched to a gene: 6. The CDR3 spells CASSESRDRRYNEQFF. CDR3 in DNA: TGTGCCAGCAGTGAATCTAGGGACAGGAGGTACAATGAGCAGTTCTTC.

The chain combines TRBV2 with TRBJ2-2; no reliable D call. The CDR3 spans 12 residues. Germline CDR1 reads SNHLY; CDR2 reads FYNNEI. V was clipped by 6 bases and J by 5 bases, with 7 bases between them. CDR3 bases: TGTGCCAGCAGGACAAGGACCGGGGAGCTGTTTTTT. It codes for CASRTRTGELFF. The variable domain in full, completed from reference TRBV2 and TRBJ2-2, reads EPEVTQTPSHQVTQMGQEVILRCVPISNHLYFYWYRQILGQKVEFLVSFYNNEISEKSEIFDDQFSVERPDGSNFTLKIRSTKLEDSAMYFCASRTRTGELFFGEGSRLTVL.

The chain joins TRBV27 to TRBJ2-7, with 9 bases identical to TRBD1. CDR1 and CDR2 from the germline V gene are MNHEY and SMNVEV (reference sequence). V was clipped by 7 bases and J by 1 base; unmatched bases: 11. The CDR3 is 16 residues long. The CDR3 sequence is CASIRCSGTGSYEQYF. CDR3 sequence (DNA): TGTGCCAGCATTCGTTGCTCCGGGACAGGGTCCTACGAGCAGTACTTC.

V gene TRBV13 combines with J gene TRBJ2-5; 9 bases map to TRBD1. Germline CDR1 and CDR2: PRHDT and FYEKMQ (reference sequence). Trimming took 5 bases from V and 5 from J; bases not matched to a gene: 6. The CDR3 has 14 amino acids. Here the CDR3 DNA reads TGTGCCAGCAGCCTGGGGACAGGGTGGGAGACCCAGTACTTC. It codes for CASSLGTGWETQYF.